This T cell receptor (beta chain) was recorded in a study of T cell repertoires in cytomegalovirus infection. Study in general: Shared public TCR beta signatures pointed to both CMV infection and a matching HLA type.

Germline CDR1 MNHNS, CDR2 SASEGT. The CDR3 runs 15 residues. Trimming removed 6 bases at V and 3 bases at J, with 16 bases between. A word on this clonotype: Its antigen is not known.

TCRdb passed the reads through MiXCR, listing each CDR3 protein once. The profile shows approximately 990,000 distinct CDR3 sequences, more than 25% of them singletons. The rearrangement links TRBV6-1 to TRBJ2-3, with a possible D match to TRBD1 (6 bases). This material consisted of cultured CD8+ T cells from PBMCs, taken from culture after CMV antigen stimulation. The receptor comes from a human donor in good health (CMV status not recorded). Some clones in this sample may be carry-over from other donors' samples. CDR3 DNA: TGTGCCAGCAGCCCATACAGGGTGGGTACAGATACGCAGTATTTT. It encodes CASSPYRVGTDTQYF.